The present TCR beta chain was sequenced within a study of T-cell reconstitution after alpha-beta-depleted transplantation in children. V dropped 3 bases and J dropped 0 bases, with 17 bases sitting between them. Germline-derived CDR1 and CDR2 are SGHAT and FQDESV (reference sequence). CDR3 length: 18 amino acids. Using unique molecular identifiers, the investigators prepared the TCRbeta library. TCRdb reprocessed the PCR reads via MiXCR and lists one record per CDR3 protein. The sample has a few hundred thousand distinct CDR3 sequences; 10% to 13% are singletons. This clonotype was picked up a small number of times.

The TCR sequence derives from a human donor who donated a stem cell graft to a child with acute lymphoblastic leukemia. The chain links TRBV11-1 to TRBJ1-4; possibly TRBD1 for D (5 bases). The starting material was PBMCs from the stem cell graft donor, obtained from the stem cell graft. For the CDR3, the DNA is TGTGCCAGCAGCTTTTCATCCAGGGCCGTTGCAACTAATGAAAAACTGTTTTTT. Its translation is CASSFSSRAVATNEKLFF.